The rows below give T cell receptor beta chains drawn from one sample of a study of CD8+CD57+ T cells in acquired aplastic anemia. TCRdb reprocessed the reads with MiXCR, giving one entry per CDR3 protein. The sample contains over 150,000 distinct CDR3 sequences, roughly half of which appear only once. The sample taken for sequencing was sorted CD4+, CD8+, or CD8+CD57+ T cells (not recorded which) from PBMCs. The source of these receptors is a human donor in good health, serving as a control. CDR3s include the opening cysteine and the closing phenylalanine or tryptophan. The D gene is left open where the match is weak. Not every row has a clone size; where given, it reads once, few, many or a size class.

CDR3 DNA: TGTGCCAGCAGTTTCGGCGGGGGGCCCGAGCAGTACTTC
CDR3 protein: CASSFGGGPEQYF
clone size: NA
D gene: TRBD2
J gene: TRBJ2-7
CDR3 length: 13
V gene: TRBV25-1

CDR3 DNA: TGTGCCTGGAGTGTATTCAGCAGCTACGAGCAGTACTTC
CDR3 protein: CAWSVFSSYEQYF
clone size: many
D gene: NA
J gene: TRBJ2-7
CDR3 length: 13
V gene: TRBV30

CDR3 DNA: TGTGCCAGCAGTGGGACAGGGGGCGGAGGGGAAGCTTTCTTT
CDR3 protein: CASSGTGGGGEAFF
clone size: once
D gene: TRBD1
J gene: TRBJ1-1
CDR3 length: 14
V gene: TRBV2

CDR3 DNA: TGTGCCAGCAGCCGACCCCCCAGTCTCTATGGCTACACCTTC
CDR3 protein: CASSRPPSLYGYTF
clone size: NA
D gene: NA
J gene: TRBJ1-2
CDR3 length: 14
V gene: TRBV7-2

CDR3 DNA: TGTGCCAGCAGCTTAGCGGGGGGGCCCGAAGGGGAGCTGTTTTTT
CDR3 protein: CASSLAGGPEGELFF
clone size: NA
D gene: NA
J gene: TRBJ2-2
CDR3 length: 15
V gene: TRBV7-2

CDR3 DNA: TGTGCCAGCAGGAATCGCCGGGGCGGGGAGCTGTTTTTT
CDR3 protein: CASRNRRGGELFF
clone size: many
D gene: NA
J gene: TRBJ2-2
CDR3 length: 13
V gene: TRBV6-2/TRBV6-3

CDR3 DNA: TGTGCCAGCAGCTTAGGGGTAGTTCAGCCCCAGCATTTT
CDR3 protein: CASSLGVVQPQHF
clone size: NA
D gene: NA
J gene: TRBJ1-5
CDR3 length: 13
V gene: TRBV7-9

CDR3 DNA: TGCAGTGCAATTTGGATTGCGGGGGAGACAGATACGCAGTATTTT
CDR3 protein: CSAIWIAGETDTQYF
clone size: NA
D gene: TRBD2
J gene: TRBJ2-3
CDR3 length: 15
V gene: TRBV20-1

CDR3 DNA: TGTGCCAGCAGTCCCAGGACTAGCGGGGGCTACAATGAGCAGTTCTTC
CDR3 protein: CASSPRTSGGYNEQFF
clone size: few
D gene: TRBD2
J gene: TRBJ2-1
CDR3 length: 16
V gene: TRBV2

CDR3 DNA: TGTGCCATCAGTGAGCGACATGGAGCTGAAGCTTTCTTT
CDR3 protein: CAISERHGAEAFF
clone size: many
D gene: NA
J gene: TRBJ1-1
CDR3 length: 13
V gene: TRBV10-3

CDR3 DNA: TGTGCCACCAGTGACCGGGGAACTAGCGGGACCTACGAGCAGTACTTC
CDR3 protein: CATSDRGTSGTYEQYF
clone size: NA
D gene: TRBD2
J gene: TRBJ2-7
CDR3 length: 16
V gene: TRBV24-1

CDR3 DNA: TGTGCTAGTGGTTCCGGACAGGGGGCCGGAGATACGCAGTATTTT
CDR3 protein: CASGSGQGAGDTQYF
clone size: many
D gene: TRBD1
J gene: TRBJ2-3
CDR3 length: 15
V gene: TRBV12-5

CDR3 DNA: TGTGCCAGCAGCCACTGGGGAAGTGACACAGATACGCAGTATTTT
CDR3 protein: CASSHWGSDTDTQYF
clone size: many
D gene: NA
J gene: TRBJ2-3
CDR3 length: 15
V gene: TRBV3-1

CDR3 DNA: TGTGCCAGCAGCTTAGGGTTAACATACAATGAGCAGTTCTTC
CDR3 protein: CASSLGLTYNEQFF
clone size: NA
D gene: NA
J gene: TRBJ2-1
CDR3 length: 14
V gene: TRBV7-9

CDR3 DNA: TGTGCCAGCGGAAGAGAGGGGGGCACTGAAGCTTTCTTT
CDR3 protein: CASGREGGTEAFF
clone size: many
D gene: NA
J gene: TRBJ1-1
CDR3 length: 13
V gene: TRBV25-1

CDR3 DNA: TGTGCCAGCAGCTTAGTAAAGGTCTCTTCCTACAATGAGCAGTTCTTC
CDR3 protein: CASSLVKVSSYNEQFF
clone size: once
D gene: NA
J gene: TRBJ2-1
CDR3 length: 16
V gene: TRBV7-3

CDR3 DNA: TGTGCCAGCAGTTTACTGGGGCATCAGCCCCAGCATTTT
CDR3 protein: CASSLLGHQPQHF
clone size: many
D gene: NA
J gene: TRBJ1-5
CDR3 length: 13
V gene: TRBV28

CDR3 DNA: TGTGCCAGCAGGCAGGTTAATAATTCACCCCTCCACTTT
CDR3 protein: CASRQVNNSPLHF
clone size: many
D gene: NA
J gene: TRBJ1-6
CDR3 length: 13
V gene: TRBV25-1

CDR3 DNA: TGTGCCAGCAGCTTACTCGTCGGGGGGGGAGCCAAAAACATTCAGTACTTC
CDR3 protein: CASSLLVGGGAKNIQYF
clone size: many
D gene: TRBD2
J gene: TRBJ2-4
CDR3 length: 17
V gene: TRBV7-8

CDR3 DNA: TGCAGCGTTAATGCAGGGGGCACAGATACGCAGTATTTT
CDR3 protein: CSVNAGGTDTQYF
clone size: NA
D gene: NA
J gene: TRBJ2-3
CDR3 length: 13
V gene: TRBV29-1

CDR3 DNA: TGTGCCAGCAGCGTAGGGACATTCATGAACACTGAAGCTTTCTTT
CDR3 protein: CASSVGTFMNTEAFF
clone size: many
D gene: NA
J gene: TRBJ1-1
CDR3 length: 15
V gene: TRBV9

CDR3 DNA: TGTGCCAGCAGCTTTAAGCGTCTAGATACGCAGTATTTT
CDR3 protein: CASSFKRLDTQYF
clone size: NA
D gene: NA
J gene: TRBJ2-3
CDR3 length: 13
V gene: TRBV7-2